The text below deals with one T cell receptor beta chain. Antigen unknown. This sample is drawn from a study of T cell responses to AZD1222 COVID-19 vaccine. Study findings and constraints: White British people made up most donors, females outnumbered males, and clonal diversity was possibly underestimated. A rise in Spike-specific TCR breadth and depth followed two AZD1222 doses.

CDR1 and CDR2 from the germline V gene are LGHNA and YNFKEQ. The CDR3 contains 16 residues. Trimming cost V 2 bases and J 5 bases; bases outside gene matches: 10. Data came from immunoSEQ multiplex PCR; TCRdb stores just in-frame clones and leaves some out. The sample yields tens of thousands of clones, around nine tenths seen once. The TCR was taken from an adult in good health. J is TRBJ2-5 and V is TRBV4-2, with 8 bases identical to TRBD1. The material was peripheral blood, obtained on day 0 of AZD1222 vaccination. Here the CDR3 DNA reads TGTGCCAGCAGCCAAACCCCAGGACAGGGAGTGGAGACCCAGTACTTC. Its translation is CASSQTPGQGVETQYF.